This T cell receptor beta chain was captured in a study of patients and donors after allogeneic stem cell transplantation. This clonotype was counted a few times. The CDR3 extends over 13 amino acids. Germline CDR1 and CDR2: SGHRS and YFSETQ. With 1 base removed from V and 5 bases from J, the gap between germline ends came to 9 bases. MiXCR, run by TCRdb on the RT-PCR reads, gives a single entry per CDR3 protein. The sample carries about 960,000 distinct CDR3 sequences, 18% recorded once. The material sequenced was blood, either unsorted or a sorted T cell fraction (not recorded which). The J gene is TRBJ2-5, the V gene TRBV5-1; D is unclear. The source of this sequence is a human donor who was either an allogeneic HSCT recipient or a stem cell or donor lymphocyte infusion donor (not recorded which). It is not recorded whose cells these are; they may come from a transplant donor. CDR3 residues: CASSLSNGETQYF. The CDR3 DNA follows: TGCGCCAGCAGCTTGTCTAACGGGGAGACCCAGTACTTC.